Listed below are T cell receptor beta chains from one sample, sequenced in a study of blood T cell repertoires in COVID-19. Measured with immunoSEQ multiplex PCR; TCRdb has only the in-frame clones, and not every one. This table has about 150,000 clones, roughly 72% appearing once. The sample taken for sequencing was peripheral blood. These receptors were collected from a woman at least 80 years old with acute or convalescent COVID-19. CDR3s include the opening cysteine and the closing phenylalanine or tryptophan. A D gene is named only where the DNA matches it firmly. The size field is filled for only some rows; it gives once, few, many or a size class.

>TRBJ1-6|TRBV5-6|NA|NA|15
CASSLTGTHNSPLHF
TGTGCCAGCAGCTTGACCGGGACACATAATTCACCCCTCCACTTT
>TRBJ1-1|TRBV5-1|few|NA|16
CASSQIPDTLNTEAFF
TGCGCCAGCAGCCAAATCCCGGACACACTGAACACTGAAGCTTTCTTT
>TRBJ2-1|TRBV18|NA|TRBD2|14
CASSPSGRAGEQFF
TGTGCCAGCTCGCCTAGCGGGAGGGCGGGTGAGCAGTTCTTC
>TRBJ1-3|TRBV19|NA|NA|14
CASANPGSGNTIYF
TGTGCCAGTGCAAACCCAGGGTCTGGAAACACCATATATTTT
>TRBJ1-2|TRBV6-1|few|NA|16
CASSDPGGATNYGYTF
TGTGCCAGCAGTGACCCGGGGGGGGCAACTAACTATGGCTACACCTTC
>TRBJ1-4|TRBV7-2|NA|TRBD1|15
CASSASGTGIEKLFF
TGTGCCAGCAGCGCCTCCGGGACAGGGATTGAAAAACTGTTTTTT
>TRBJ1-1|TRBV7-8|NA|NA|15
CASSLGAQGNTEAFF
TGTGCCAGCAGCTTAGGTGCACAGGGAAACACTGAAGCTTTCTTT
>TRBJ1-2|TRBV6-1|once|NA|15
CASSDQWGLSYGYTF
TGTGCCAGCAGTGACCAATGGGGGCTAAGCTATGGCTACACCTTC
>TRBJ1-1|TRBV5-1|NA|TRBD1|16
CASSLGSQGVGTEAFF
TGCGCCAGCAGCTTGGGATCACAGGGGGTAGGGACTGAAGCTTTCTTT
>TRBJ2-1|TRBV7-3|few|TRBD2|14
CASSLSPSGGAKFF
TGTGCCAGCAGCTTATCGCCTAGCGGGGGGGCAAAGTTCTTC
>TRBJ1-5|TRBV12-3/TRBV12-4|NA|NA|12
CASSAGDQPQHF
TGTGCCAGCAGTGCGGGGGATCAGCCCCAGCATTTT
>TRBJ1-6|TRBV11-3|few|NA|13
CASSLARDSPLHF
TGTGCCAGCAGCTTAGCGAGAGATTCACCCCTCCACTTT
>TRBJ1-1|TRBV27|NA|NA|14
CASSLEAGGAEAFF
TGTGCCAGCAGTTTAGAGGCAGGAGGAGCTGAAGCTTTCTTT
>TRBJ1-3|TRBV6-5|NA|NA|15
CASSYSMGARNTIYF
TGTGCCAGCAGTTACTCGATGGGGGCTCGGAACACCATATATTTT
>TRBJ1-1|TRBV29-1|NA|NA|13
CSVDWRTYNEAFF
TGCAGCGTTGATTGGCGGACTTACAATGAAGCTTTCTTT
>TRBJ2-7|TRBV3-1/TRBV3-2|NA|TRBD2|14
CASSQGAGGYEQYF
TGTGCCAGCAGCCAAGGAGCGGGGGGCTACGAGCAGTACTTC
>TRBJ1-1|TRBV11-2|NA|NA|15
CASSLGAVANTEAFF
TGTGCCAGCAGCTTAGGGGCTGTGGCGAACACTGAAGCTTTCTTT
>TRBJ2-7|TRBV18|NA|NA|18
CASSPPGDLGGDYYEQYF
TGTGCCAGCTCACCGCCCGGCGATCTTGGCGGAGACTATTACGAGCAGTACTTC
>TRBJ1-4|TRBV7-2|few|NA|16
CASSPDRWPTNEKLFF
TGTGCCAGCAGCCCGGACAGATGGCCAACTAATGAAAAACTGTTTTTT
>TRBJ1-1|TRBV5-1|NA|NA|13
CASSFRGNTEAFF
TGCGCCAGCAGCTTCCGCGGGAACACTGAAGCTTTCTTT
>TRBJ2-1|TRBV5-1|NA|TRBD2|18
CASRGSAGALTASNEQFF
TGCGCCAGCCGAGGCTCAGCGGGGGCCCTTACAGCTAGCAATGAGCAGTTCTTC
>TRBJ1-4|TRBV2|few|TRBD1|18
CASRWGQGKPSFGEKLFF
TGTGCCAGCAGATGGGGACAGGGCAAACCATCCTTTGGTGAAAAACTGTTTTTT
>TRBJ1-1|TRBV12-3/TRBV12-4|NA|NA|13
CASSLTTNTEAFF
TGTGCCAGCAGTTTGACAACGAACACTGAAGCTTTCTTT
>TRBJ1-1|TRBV7-9|NA|TRBD1|13
CASRGQANTEAFF
TGTGCCAGCAGAGGACAGGCGAACACTGAAGCTTTCTTT
>TRBJ2-6|TRBV18|NA|NA|17
CASSPQAGLSGANVLTF
TGTGCCAGCTCACCTCAGGCAGGATTATCTGGGGCCAACGTCCTGACTTTC
>TRBJ2-2|TRBV6-5|NA|TRBD2|16
CASSYLAGGPGGELFF
TGTGCCAGCAGTTACTTAGCGGGGGGGCCTGGCGGGGAGCTGTTTTTT
>TRBJ1-2|TRBV30|few|TRBD1|14
CAWTPATGNYGYTF
TGTGCCTGGACTCCCGCGACAGGGAACTATGGCTACACCTTC
>TRBJ1-4|TRBV6-5|NA|NA|14
CASLDTVAGEKLFF
TGTGCCAGCTTGGATACCGTGGCAGGGGAAAAACTGTTTTTT
>TRBJ1-1|TRBV7-9|NA|NA|14
CASSLTGQNTEAFF
TGTGCCAGCAGCTTAACTGGACAGAACACTGAAGCTTTCTTT
>TRBJ2-2|TRBV7-2|NA|NA|15
CASSLALQGNGELFF
TGTGCCAGCAGCTTAGCACTACAGGGTAACGGGGAGCTGTTTTTT
>TRBJ2-2|TRBV2|NA|TRBD2|14
CATGGGRATGELFF
TGTGCCACCGGGGGCGGGAGGGCCACCGGGGAGCTGTTTTTT
>TRBJ1-2|TRBV19|NA|TRBD1|15
CATGTGKDKAYGYTF
TGTGCCACCGGGACAGGGAAAGACAAGGCCTATGGCTACACCTTC
>TRBJ2-4|TRBV27|NA|TRBD2|17
CASSSGLAGIAKNIQYF
TGTGCCAGCAGTTCGGGACTAGCGGGGATAGCCAAAAACATTCAGTACTTC
>TRBJ2-7|TRBV5-6|NA|TRBD1|16
CASSTWTGKSSYEQYF
TGTGCCAGCAGCACCTGGACAGGGAAGAGCTCCTACGAGCAGTACTTC
>TRBJ1-2|TRBV9|NA|TRBD1|14
CASSGRTGVYGYTF
TGTGCCAGCAGCGGCCGGACAGGGGTGTATGGCTACACCTTC
>TRBJ1-4|TRBV2|NA|NA|14
CASWGGQGVQKLFF
TGTGCCAGCTGGGGGGGGCAGGGTGTACAAAAACTGTTTTTT
>TRBJ1-1|TRBV12-3/TRBV12-4|NA|NA|12
CASSSTQGKAFF
TGTGCCAGCAGCTCAACACAGGGCAAGGCTTTCTTT
>TRBJ2-7|TRBV9|once|TRBD1|16
CASSSGLGQAEGEQYF
TGTGCCAGCAGCTCCGGGCTGGGACAGGCCGAGGGCGAGCAGTACTTC
>TRBJ2-3|TRBV4-2|few|TRBD2|17
CASSPFISGGRRKTQYF
TGTGCCAGCAGTCCCTTCATATCGGGGGGAAGAAGGAAGACGCAGTATTTT
>TRBJ2-5|TRBV18|NA|NA|14
CASSSSSESGTQYF
TGTGCCAGCTCATCCTCTAGCGAGAGTGGGACCCAGTACTTC
>TRBJ1-3|TRBV3-1/TRBV3-2|NA|NA|15
CASSWGPPSGNTIYF
TGTGCCAGCAGCTGGGGCCCCCCCTCTGGAAACACCATATATTTT
>TRBJ1-6|TRBV7-6|NA|NA|16
CASSLTPPGQNSPLHF
TGTGCCAGCAGCTTAACTCCCCCGGGACAAAATTCACCCCTCCACTTT
>TRBJ1-2|TRBV6-1|NA|NA|15
CASSERRVGRGGYTF
TGTGCCAGCAGTGAACGCCGGGTGGGGCGGGGAGGCTACACCTTC
>TRBJ1-4|TRBV6-5|NA|TRBD1|14
CASRTGATNEKLFF
TGTGCCAGCCGGACAGGGGCAACTAATGAAAAACTGTTTTTT
>TRBJ1-1|TRBV25-1|NA|NA|16
CASSDDPGGANTEAFF
TGTGCCAGCAGTGACGACCCGGGAGGAGCTAACACTGAAGCTTTCTTT
>TRBJ2-7|TRBV18|NA|NA|15
CASSTGFVSGGEQYF
TGTGCCAGCTCAACCGGTTTTGTCTCCGGGGGCGAGCAGTACTTC
>TRBJ2-3|TRBV10-3|NA|TRBD2|18
CAIRRNPVGGVGTDTQYF
TGTGCCATCAGAAGGAACCCCGTGGGGGGGGTCGGAACAGATACGCAGTATTTT
>TRBJ2-7|TRBV5-1|few|TRBD2|15
CASSFSSGGFYEQYF
TGCGCCAGCAGCTTTTCTAGCGGGGGTTTCTACGAGCAGTACTTC
>TRBJ2-1|TRBV12-3/TRBV12-4|NA|NA|12
CASSYIYNEQFF
TGTGCCAGCAGTTATATCTACAATGAGCAGTTCTTC
>TRBJ2-7|TRBV7-9|NA|NA|14
CASSLAGSSNEQYF
TGTGCCAGCAGCTTAGCCGGGAGTTCCAACGAGCAGTACTTC
>TRBJ2-1|TRBV11-1|NA|TRBD2|16
CASSFQTSGGTNEQFF
TGTGCCAGCAGCTTTCAGACTAGCGGGGGGACTAATGAGCAGTTCTTC
>TRBJ1-4|TRBV19|NA|TRBD1|13
CATGQGVNEKLFF
TGTGCCACGGGACAGGGCGTAAATGAAAAACTGTTTTTT
>TRBJ1-3|TRBV7-9|NA|NA|15
CASRNTGSAGNTIYF
TGTGCCAGCAGGAATACAGGGAGTGCTGGAAACACCATATATTTT